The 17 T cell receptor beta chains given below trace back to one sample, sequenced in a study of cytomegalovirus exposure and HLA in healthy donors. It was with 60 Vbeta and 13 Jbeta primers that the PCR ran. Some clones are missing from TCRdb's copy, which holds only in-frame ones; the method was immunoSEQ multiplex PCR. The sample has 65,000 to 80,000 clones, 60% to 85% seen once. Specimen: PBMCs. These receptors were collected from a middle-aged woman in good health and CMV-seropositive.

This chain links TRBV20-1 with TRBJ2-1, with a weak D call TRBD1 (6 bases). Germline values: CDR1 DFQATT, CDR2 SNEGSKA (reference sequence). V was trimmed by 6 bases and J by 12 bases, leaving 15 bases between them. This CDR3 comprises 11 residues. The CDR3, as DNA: TGCAGTGCGGTCGTGCTAGGGGGGCAGTTCTTC. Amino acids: CSAVVLGGQFF.

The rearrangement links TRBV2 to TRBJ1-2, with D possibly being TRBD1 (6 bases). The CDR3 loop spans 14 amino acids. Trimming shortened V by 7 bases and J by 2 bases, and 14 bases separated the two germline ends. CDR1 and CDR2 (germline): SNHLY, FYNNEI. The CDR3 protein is CASNLRQVNYGYTF. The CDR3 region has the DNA TGTGCCAGCAACCTCCGACAGGTCAACTATGGCTACACCTTC.

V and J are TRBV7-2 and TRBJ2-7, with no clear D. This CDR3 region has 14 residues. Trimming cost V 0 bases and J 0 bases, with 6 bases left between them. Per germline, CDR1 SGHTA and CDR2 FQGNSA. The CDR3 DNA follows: TGTGCCAGCAGCTTAGCCCGAGCCTCCTACGAGCAGTACTTC. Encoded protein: CASSLARASYEQYF. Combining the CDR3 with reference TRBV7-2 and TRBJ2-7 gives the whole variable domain GAGVSQSPSNKVTEKGKDVELRCDPISGHTALYWYRQSLGQGLEFLIYFQGNSAPDKSGLPSDRFSAERTGGSVSTLTIQRTQQEDSAVYLCASSLARASYEQYFGPGTRLTVT.

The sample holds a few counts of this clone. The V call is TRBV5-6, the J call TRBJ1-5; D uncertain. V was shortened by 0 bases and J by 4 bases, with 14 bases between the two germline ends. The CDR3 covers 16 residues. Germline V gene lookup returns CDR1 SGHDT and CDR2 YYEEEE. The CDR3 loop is CASSLGGGRVNQPQHF. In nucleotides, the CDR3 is TGTGCCAGCAGCTTGGGGGGAGGACGAGTAAATCAGCCCCAGCATTTT.

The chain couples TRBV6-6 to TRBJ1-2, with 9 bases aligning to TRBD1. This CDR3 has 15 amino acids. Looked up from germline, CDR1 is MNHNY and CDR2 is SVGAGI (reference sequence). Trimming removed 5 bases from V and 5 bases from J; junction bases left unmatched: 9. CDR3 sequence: CASSQAEQGAYGYTF. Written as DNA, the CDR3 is TGTGCCAGCAGTCAAGCCGAACAGGGGGCGTATGGCTACACCTTC.

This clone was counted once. The CDR3 DNA reads as TGTGCCTGGAGTGCGGGCGGGGAAATACAAGAGACCCAGTACTTC. It translates to CAWSAGGEIQETQYF. The rearrangement uses TRBV30 and TRBJ2-5, with D tentatively TRBD2 (6 bases). The CDR3 is made up of 15 amino acids. V dropped 1 base and J dropped 2 bases, with 14 bases sitting between them. Germline-derived CDR1 and CDR2 are GTSNPN and SVGIG (reference sequence).

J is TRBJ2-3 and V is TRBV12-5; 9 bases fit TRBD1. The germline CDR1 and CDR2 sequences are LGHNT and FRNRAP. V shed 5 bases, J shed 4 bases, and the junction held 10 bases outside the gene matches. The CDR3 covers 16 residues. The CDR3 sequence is CASGPGQGARADTQYF. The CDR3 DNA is TGTGCTAGTGGTCCGGGACAGGGCGCTCGGGCAGATACGCAGTATTTT.

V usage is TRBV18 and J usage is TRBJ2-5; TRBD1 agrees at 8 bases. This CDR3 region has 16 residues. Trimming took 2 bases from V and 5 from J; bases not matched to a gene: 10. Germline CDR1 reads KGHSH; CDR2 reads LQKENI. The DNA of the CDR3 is TGTGCCAGCTCACCAAGCTGGACAGGGTCCTCGGAGACCCAGTACTTC. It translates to CASSPSWTGSSETQYF.

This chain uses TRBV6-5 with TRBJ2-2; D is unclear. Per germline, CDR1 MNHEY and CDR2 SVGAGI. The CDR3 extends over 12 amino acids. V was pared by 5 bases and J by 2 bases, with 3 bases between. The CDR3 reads CASSLNTGELFF. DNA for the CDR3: TGTGCCAGCAGTCTAAACACCGGGGAGCTGTTTTTT.

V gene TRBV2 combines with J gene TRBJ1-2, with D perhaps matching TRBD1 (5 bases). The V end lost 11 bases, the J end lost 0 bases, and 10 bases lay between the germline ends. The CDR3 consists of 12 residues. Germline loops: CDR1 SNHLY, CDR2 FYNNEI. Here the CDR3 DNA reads TGTGCCTCCGACAGCTCTAACTATGGCTACACCTTC. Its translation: CASDSSNYGYTF.

The CDR3 DNA follows: TGTGCCAGCAGCAGTAGCGCCAACGTCCTGACTTTC. Amino acid sequence: CASSSSANVLTF. The chain joins TRBV13 to TRBJ2-6; D remains unclear. CDR1 is PRHDT, CDR2 FYEKMQ, per germline (reference sequence). The CDR3 loop spans 12 amino acids. The V gene lost 5 bases and the J gene lost 7 bases, with 6 bases spanning the gap.

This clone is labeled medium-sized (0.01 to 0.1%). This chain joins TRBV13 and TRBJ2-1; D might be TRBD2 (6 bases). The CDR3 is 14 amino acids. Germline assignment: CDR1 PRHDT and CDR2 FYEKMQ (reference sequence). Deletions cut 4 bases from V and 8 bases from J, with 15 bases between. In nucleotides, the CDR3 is TGTGCCAGCAGCTCTCTTGTGGGGGGAGATGAGCAGTTCTTC. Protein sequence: CASSSLVGGDEQFF.

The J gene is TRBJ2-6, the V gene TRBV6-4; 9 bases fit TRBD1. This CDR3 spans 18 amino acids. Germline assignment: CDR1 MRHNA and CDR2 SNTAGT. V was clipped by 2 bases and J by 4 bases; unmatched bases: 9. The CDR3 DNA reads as TGTGCCAGCAGTGACACCGGGACAGGGCTATCAGGGGCCAACGTCCTGACTTTC. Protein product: CASSDTGTGLSGANVLTF.

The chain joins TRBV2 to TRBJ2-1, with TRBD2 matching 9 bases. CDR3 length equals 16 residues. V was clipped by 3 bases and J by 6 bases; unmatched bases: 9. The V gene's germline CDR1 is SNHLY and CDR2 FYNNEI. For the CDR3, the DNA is TGTGCCAGCAGTGATCCGGGGCTAGCGGGGCCCAATGAGCAGTTCTTC. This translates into CASSDPGLAGPNEQFF.

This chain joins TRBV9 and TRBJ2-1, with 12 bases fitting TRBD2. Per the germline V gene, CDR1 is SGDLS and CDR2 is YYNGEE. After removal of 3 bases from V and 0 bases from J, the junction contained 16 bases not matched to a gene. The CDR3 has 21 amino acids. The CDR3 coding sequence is TGTGCCAGCAGCGGAGGACTAGCGGGGTTAGGATGGGAAGGCTCCTACAATGAGCAGTTCTTC. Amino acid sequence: CASSGGLAGLGWEGSYNEQFF.

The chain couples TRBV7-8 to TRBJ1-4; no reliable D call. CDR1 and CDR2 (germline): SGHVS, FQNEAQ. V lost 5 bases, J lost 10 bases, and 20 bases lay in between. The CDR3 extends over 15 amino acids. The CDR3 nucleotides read TGTGCCAGCAGCCAAACCACGGGATCTCGGTTAAAACTGTTTTTT. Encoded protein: CASSQTTGSRLKLFF.

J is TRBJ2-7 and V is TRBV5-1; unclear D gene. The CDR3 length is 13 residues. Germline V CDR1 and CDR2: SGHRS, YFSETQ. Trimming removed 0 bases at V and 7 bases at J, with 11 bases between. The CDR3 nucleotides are TGCGCCAGCAGCTTGGCCGTCTCCCAGGAGCAGTACTTC. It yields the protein CASSLAVSQEQYF.